This TCR beta chain was documented in a study of Graves' ophthalmopathy and Graves' hyperthyroidism. Study-level results: Ophthalmopathy progression predictions by the model showed about 72% specificity and 70.59% sensitivity.

Beta-chain TCR CDR3 regions were amplified from RNA transcripts. An opening RT-PCR round employed HTBI primers and preceded a second-round multiplex PCR. TCRdb processed the multiplex PCR reads anew with MiXCR; each CDR3 protein has one entry. Of 350,000 or so distinct CDR3 sequences listed, 15% to 20% were seen once; the top ten hold roughly an eighth. This clonotype has at least ten counts. The target antigen is unknown. There are 15 residues in the CDR3. Trimming cost V 3 bases and J 0 bases, with 12 bases left between them. Per germline, CDR1 MNHEY and CDR2 SVGAGI. The TCR sequence derives from an adult man with Graves' ophthalmopathy. The chain is built from TRBV6-5 and TRBJ2-7, with D possibly being TRBD2 (5 bases). Material for sequencing was peripheral blood. CDR3 loop: CASSYAGRSSYEQYF. DNA of the CDR3: TGTGCCAGCAGTTATGCGGGTAGGAGCTCCTACGAGCAGTACTTC.